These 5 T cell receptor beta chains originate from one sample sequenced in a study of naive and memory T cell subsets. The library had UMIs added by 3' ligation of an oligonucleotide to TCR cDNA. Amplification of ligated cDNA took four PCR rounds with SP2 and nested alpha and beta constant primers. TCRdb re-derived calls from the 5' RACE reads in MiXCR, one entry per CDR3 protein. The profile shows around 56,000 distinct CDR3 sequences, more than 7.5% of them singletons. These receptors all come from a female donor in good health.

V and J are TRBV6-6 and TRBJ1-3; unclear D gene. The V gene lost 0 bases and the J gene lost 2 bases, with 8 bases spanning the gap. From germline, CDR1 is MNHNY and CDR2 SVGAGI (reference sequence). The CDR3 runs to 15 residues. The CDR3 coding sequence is TGTGCCAGCAGTTACTCTACACCGACTGGAAACACCATATATTTT. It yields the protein CASSYSTPTGNTIYF.

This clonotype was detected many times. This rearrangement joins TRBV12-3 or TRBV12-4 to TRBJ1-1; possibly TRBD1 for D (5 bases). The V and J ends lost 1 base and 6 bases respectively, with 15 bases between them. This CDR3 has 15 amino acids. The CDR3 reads CASSLDWVGVSEAFF. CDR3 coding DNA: TGTGCCAGCAGTTTAGACTGGGTGGGGGTTTCTGAAGCTTTCTTT.

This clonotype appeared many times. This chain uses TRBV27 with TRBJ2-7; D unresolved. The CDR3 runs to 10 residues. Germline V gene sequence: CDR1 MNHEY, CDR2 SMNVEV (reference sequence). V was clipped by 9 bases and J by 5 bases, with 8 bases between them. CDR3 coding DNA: TGTGCCAGTGGGTACCACGAGCAGTACTTC. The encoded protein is CASGYHEQYF.

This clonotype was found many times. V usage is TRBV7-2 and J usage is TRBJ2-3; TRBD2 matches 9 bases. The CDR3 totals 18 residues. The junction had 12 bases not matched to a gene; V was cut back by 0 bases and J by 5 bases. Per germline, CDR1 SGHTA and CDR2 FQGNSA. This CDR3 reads CASSLAPRGGGAGDTQYF. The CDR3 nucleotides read TGTGCCAGCAGCTTAGCCCCCAGGGGCGGGGGGGCAGGAGATACGCAGTATTTT.

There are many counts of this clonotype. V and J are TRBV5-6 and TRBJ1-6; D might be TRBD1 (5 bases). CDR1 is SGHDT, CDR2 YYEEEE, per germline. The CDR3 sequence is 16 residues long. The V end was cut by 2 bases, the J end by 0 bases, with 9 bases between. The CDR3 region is CASSFEGSSYNSPLHF. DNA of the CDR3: TGTGCCAGCAGCTTCGAGGGGAGCTCCTATAATTCACCCCTCCACTTT.